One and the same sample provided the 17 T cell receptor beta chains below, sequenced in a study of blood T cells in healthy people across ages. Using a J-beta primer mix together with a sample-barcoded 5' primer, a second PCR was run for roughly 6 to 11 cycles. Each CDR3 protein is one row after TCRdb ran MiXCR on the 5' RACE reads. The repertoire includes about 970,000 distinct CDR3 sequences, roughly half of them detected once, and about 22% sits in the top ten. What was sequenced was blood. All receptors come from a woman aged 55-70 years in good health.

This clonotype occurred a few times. The DNA for the CDR3 is TGTGCCAGCAGTCCCACGGTCGGGGCCTACGAGCAGTACTTC. Protein: CASSPTVGAYEQYF. The V and J genes are TRBV28 and TRBJ2-7, with D possibly being TRBD2 (5 bases). The V gene's germline CDR1 is MDHEN and CDR2 SYDVKM. V lost 5 bases to trimming and J lost 2 bases, with 13 bases between them. The CDR3 length is 14 residues.

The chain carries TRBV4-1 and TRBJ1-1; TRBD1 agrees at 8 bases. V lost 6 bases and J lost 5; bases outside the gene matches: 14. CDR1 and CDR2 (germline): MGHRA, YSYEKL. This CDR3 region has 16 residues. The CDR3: CASSSGQGAYRTEAFF. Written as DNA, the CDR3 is TGCGCCAGCAGTTCAGGACAGGGAGCTTATAGGACTGAAGCTTTCTTT.

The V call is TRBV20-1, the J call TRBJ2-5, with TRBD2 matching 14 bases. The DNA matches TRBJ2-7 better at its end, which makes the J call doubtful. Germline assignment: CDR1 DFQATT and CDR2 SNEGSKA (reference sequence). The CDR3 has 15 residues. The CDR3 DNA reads TGCAGTGCAGCGGGACTAGCGGGAGTCCGTTCCGAGCAGTACTTC. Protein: CSAAGLAGVRSEQYF.

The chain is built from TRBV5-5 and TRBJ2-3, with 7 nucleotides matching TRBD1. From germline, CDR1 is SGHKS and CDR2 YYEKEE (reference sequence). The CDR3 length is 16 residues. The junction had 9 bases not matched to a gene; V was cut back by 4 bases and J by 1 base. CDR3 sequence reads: CASSKNRGLGTDTQYF. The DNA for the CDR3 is TGTGCCAGCAGCAAAAACAGGGGATTAGGCACAGATACGCAGTATTTT.

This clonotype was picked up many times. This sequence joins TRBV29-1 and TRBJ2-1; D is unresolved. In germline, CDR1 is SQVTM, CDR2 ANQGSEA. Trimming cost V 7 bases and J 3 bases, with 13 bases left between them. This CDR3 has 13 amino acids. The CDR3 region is CSASPYSYNEQFF. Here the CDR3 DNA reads TGCAGCGCTTCACCATATAGCTACAATGAGCAGTTCTTC.

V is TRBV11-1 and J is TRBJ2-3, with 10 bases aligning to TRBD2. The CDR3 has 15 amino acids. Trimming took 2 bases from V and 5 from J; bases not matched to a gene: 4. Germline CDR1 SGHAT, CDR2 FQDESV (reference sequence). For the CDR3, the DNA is TGTGCCAGCAGCTTACGGGGGACTAGCGAAGATACGCAGTATTTT. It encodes CASSLRGTSEDTQYF.

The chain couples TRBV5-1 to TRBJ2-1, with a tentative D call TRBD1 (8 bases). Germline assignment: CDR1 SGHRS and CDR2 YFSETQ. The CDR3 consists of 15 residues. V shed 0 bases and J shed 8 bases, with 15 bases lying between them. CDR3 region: CASSLVQGGRDEQFF. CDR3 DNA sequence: TGCGCCAGCAGCTTGGTACAGGGGGGGCGGGATGAGCAGTTCTTC.

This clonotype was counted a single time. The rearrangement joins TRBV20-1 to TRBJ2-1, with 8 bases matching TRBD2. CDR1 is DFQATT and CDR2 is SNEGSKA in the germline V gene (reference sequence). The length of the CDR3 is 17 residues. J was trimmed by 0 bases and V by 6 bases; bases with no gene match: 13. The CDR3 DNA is TGCAGTGCCTCCGGGGGGGCTAGCGTTATCTCCTACAATGAGCAGTTCTTC. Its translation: CSASGGASVISYNEQFF.

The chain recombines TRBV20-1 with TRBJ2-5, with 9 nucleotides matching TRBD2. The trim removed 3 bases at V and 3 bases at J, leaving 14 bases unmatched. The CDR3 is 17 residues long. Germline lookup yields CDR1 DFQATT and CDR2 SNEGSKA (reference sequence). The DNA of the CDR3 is TGCAGTGCTAGTCCCGGGACTAGCCGCCAGACAAAAGAGACCCAGTACTTC. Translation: CSASPGTSRQTKETQYF.

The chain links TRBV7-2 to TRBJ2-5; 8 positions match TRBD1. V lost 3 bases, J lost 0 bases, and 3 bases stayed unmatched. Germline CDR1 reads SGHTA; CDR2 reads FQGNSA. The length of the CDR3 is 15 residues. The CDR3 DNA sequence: TGTGCCAGCAGCTTCTGGACAGGGAACCAAGAGACCCAGTACTTC. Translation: CASSFWTGNQETQYF.

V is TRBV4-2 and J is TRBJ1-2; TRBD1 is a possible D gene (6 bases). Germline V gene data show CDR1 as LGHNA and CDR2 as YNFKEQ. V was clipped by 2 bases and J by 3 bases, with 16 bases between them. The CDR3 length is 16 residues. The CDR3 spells CASSQSLGGEYYGYTF. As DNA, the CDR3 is TGTGCCAGCAGCCAATCCCTAGGGGGGGAGTACTATGGCTACACCTTC.

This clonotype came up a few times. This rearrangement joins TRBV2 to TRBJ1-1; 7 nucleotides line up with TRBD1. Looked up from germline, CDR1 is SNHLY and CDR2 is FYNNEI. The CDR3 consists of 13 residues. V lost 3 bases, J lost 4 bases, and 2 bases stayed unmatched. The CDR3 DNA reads TGTGCCAGCAGTGATGACAGGGCCACTGAAGCTTTCTTT. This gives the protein CASSDDRATEAFF.

The CDR3 protein is CSTQRTAQETQYF. CDR3 DNA: TGCAGTACTCAACGGACAGCCCAAGAGACCCAGTACTTC. This chain joins TRBV20-1 and TRBJ2-5; perhaps TRBD1 as D (6 bases). This CDR3 contains 13 residues. The germline V and J ends were trimmed by 8 bases and 1 base, with 14 bases remaining between them. Germline V lookup: CDR1 DFQATT, CDR2 SNEGSKA (reference sequence).

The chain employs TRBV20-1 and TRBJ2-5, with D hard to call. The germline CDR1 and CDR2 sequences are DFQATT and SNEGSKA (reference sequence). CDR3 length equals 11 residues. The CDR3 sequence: CSSNRQETQYF. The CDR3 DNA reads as TGCAGCAGCAACCGACAAGAGACCCAGTACTTC.

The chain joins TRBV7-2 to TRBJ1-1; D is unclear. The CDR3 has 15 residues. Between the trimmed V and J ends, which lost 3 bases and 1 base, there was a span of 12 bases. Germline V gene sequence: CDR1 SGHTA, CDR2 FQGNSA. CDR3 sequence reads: CASSLALTENTEAFF. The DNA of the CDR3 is TGTGCCAGCAGCTTGGCCCTTACAGAGAACACTGAAGCTTTCTTT.

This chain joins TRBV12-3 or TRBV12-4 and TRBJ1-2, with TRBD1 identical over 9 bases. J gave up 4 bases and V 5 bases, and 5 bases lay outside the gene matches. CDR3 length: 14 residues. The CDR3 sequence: CASSVGTGIYGYTF. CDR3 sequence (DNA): TGTGCCAGCAGTGTCGGGACAGGGATCTATGGCTACACCTTC.

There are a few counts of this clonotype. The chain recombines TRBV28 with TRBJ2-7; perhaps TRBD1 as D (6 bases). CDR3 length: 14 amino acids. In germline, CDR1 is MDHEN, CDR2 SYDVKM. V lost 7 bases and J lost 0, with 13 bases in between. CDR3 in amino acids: CASTSAGDSYEQYF. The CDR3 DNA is TGTGCCAGCACCTCAGCAGGGGACTCCTACGAGCAGTACTTC.